This T cell receptor beta chain was found in a study of blood T cell repertoires in COVID-19. CDR1 is SNHLY, CDR2 FYNNEI, per germline. The CDR3 has 17 residues. V shed 0 bases and J 8 bases; nucleotides not matched to a gene: 10. Profiled with immunoSEQ multiplex PCR; TCRdb holds only in-frame clones, not every one. Here the sample spans 300,000 to 450,000 clones, roughly 89% being singletons. This clone was recorded once. The material sequenced was peripheral blood. V is TRBV2 and J is TRBJ2-1, with TRBD1 matching over 10 bases. The source of this sequence is a woman in her fifties or sixties with COVID-19, enrolled during active disease. This chain's CDR3 is CASSEAGTGVNVDEQFF. The CDR3 bases are TGTGCCAGCAGTGAAGCAGGGACAGGGGTAAATGTCGATGAGCAGTTCTTC.